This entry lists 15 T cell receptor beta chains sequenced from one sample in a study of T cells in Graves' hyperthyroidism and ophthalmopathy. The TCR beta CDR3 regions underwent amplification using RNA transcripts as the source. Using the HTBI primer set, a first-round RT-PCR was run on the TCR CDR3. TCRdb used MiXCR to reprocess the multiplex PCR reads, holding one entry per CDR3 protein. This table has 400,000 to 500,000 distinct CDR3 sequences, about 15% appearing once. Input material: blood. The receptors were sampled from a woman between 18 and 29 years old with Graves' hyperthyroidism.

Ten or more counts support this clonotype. CDR3 amino acids: CSARVSVKTSGRGEVAKNIQYF. As DNA, the CDR3 is TGCAGTGCTAGAGTATCGGTAAAAACTAGCGGGAGGGGTGAGGTGGCCAAAAACATTCAGTACTTC. The chain recombines TRBV20-1 with TRBJ2-4, with 13 bases lining up with TRBD2. From germline, CDR1 is DFQATT and CDR2 SNEGSKA (reference sequence). The CDR3 runs 22 residues. V lost 1 base, J lost 1 base, and 19 bases stayed unmatched.

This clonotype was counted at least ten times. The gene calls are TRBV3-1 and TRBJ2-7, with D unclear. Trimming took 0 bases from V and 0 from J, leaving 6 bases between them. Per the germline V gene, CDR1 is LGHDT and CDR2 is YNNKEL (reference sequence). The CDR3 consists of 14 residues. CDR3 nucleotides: TGTGCCAGCAGCCAAGATCGGAACTCCTACGAGCAGTACGTC. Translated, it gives CASSQDRNSYEQYV.

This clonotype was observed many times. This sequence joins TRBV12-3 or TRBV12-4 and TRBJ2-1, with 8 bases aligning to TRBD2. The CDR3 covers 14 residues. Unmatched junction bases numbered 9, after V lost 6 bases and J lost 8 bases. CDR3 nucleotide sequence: TGTGCCAGCAGCCTCAGCGGGAGCGGTGATGAGCAGTTCTTC. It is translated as CASSLSGSGDEQFF.

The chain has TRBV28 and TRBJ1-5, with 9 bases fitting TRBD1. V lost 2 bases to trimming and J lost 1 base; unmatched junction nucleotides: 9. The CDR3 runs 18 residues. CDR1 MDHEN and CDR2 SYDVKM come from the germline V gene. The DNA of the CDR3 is TGTGCCAGCAGTTTAATTCGACAGGGGGATTCGAGCAATCAGCCCCAGCATTTT. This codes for CASSLIRQGDSSNQPQHF.

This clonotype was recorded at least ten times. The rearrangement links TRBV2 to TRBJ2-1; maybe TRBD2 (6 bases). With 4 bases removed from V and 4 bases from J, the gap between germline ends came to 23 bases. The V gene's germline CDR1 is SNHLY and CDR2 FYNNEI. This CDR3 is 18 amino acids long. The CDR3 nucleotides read TGTGCCAGCAGTGTAACTAGCAGTACGCGAAAGTTGTACAATGAGCAGTTCTTC. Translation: CASSVTSSTRKLYNEQFF.

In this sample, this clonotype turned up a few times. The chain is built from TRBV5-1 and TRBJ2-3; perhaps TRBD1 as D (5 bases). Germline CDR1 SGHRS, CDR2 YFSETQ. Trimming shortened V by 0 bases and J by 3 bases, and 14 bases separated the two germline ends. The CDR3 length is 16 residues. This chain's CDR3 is CASSLDGRVDTDTQYF. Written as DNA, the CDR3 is TGCGCCAGCAGCTTGGACGGCAGGGTGGATACAGATACGCAGTATTTT.

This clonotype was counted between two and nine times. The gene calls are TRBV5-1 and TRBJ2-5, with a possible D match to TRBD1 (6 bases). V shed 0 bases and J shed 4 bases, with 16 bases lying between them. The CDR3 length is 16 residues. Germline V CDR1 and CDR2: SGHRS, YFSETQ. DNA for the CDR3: TGCGCCAGCAGCTTGGGAGGGGGAGACATCGGAGAGACCCAGTACTTC. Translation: CASSLGGGDIGETQYF.

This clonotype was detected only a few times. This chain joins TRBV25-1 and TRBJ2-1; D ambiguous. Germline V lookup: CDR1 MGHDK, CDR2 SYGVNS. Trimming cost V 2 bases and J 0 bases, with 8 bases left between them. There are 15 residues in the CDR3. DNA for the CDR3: TGTGCCAGCAGTGAACGAGGCGGCTCCTACAATGAGCAGTTCTTC. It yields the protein CASSERGGSYNEQFF.

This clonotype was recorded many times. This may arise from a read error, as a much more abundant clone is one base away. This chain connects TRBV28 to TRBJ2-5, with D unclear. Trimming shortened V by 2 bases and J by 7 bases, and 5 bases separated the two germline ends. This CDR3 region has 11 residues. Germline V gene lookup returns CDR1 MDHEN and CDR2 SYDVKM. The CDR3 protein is CASSLKGTQYF. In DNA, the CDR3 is TGTGCCAGCAGTTTAAAAGGGACCCAGTACTTC.

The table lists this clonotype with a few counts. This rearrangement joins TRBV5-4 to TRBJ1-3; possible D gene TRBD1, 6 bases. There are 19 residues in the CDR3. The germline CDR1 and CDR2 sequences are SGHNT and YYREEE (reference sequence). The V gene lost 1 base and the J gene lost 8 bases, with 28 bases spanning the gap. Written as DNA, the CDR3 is TGTGCCAGCAGCTTGTCGCAGGGGAGGAATTATCTAGGTGATGACACCATATATTTT. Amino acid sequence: CASSLSQGRNYLGDDTIYF.

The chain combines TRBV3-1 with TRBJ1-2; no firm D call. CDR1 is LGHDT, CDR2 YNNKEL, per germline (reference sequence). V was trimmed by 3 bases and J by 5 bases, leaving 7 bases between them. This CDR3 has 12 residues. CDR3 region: CASSQARYGYTF. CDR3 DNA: TGTGCCAGCAGCCAGGCAAGATATGGCTACACCTTC.

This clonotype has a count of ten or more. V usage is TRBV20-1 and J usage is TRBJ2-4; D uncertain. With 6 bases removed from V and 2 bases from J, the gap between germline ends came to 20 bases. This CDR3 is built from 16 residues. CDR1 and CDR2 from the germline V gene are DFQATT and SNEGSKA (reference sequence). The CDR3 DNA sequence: TGCAGTGCCGGTGGGGTTAGTAGATTGTCCAAAAACATTCAGTACTTC. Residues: CSAGGVSRLSKNIQYF.

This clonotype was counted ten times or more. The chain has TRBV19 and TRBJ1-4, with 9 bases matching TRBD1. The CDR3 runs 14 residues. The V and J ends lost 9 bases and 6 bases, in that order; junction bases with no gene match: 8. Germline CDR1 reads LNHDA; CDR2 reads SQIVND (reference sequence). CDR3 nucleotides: TGTGCCAGCAAGGACAGGGGCGTATATGAAAAACTGTTTTTT. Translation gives CASKDRGVYEKLFF.

Here the CDR3 DNA reads TGTGCCAGCCAGGGACAGGGTTTTACTGAAGCTTTCTTT. It is translated as CASQGQGFTEAFF. The rearrangement uses TRBV28 and TRBJ1-1; 9 bases match TRBD1. With 8 bases clipped from V and 5 bases from J, the junction kept 6 bases outside the gene matches. The length of the CDR3 is 13 residues. CDR1 and CDR2 (germline): MDHEN, SYDVKM.

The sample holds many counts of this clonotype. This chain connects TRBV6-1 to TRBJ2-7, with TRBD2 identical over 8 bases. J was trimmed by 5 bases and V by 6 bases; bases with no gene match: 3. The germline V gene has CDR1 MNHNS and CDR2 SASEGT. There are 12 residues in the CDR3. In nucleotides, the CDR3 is TGTGCCAGCAGAGCGGGAGTCCACGAGCAGTACGTC. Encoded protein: CASRAGVHEQYV.